This TCR beta chain was documented in a study of cytomegalovirus exposure and HLA in healthy donors. Across the whole study: There were about 85 million unique TCRs (from HLA-typed donors) in an early data release.

Trimming removed 8 bases from V and 4 bases from J, with 23 bases in between. CDR1 and CDR2 from the germline V gene are LNHDA and SQIVND (reference sequence). The CDR3 totals 16 residues. A multiplex PCR was run with 60 Vbeta primers and 13 Jbeta primers. This table comes from immunoSEQ multiplex PCR, and its TCRdb copy is limited to in-frame clones, with some not included. The repertoire holds some 150,000 clones, 60% to 80% seen once, with about 1.7% in the top ten. A single count supports this clone. Its antigen is not identified. The study, taken as a whole, reports: TCR sequences were mostly rare, though some public TCRs occurred in many donors. Several of the most significant clusters appeared linked to common viral pathogens, based on a later analysis. Indistinguishability led to the exclusion of some V segments, TRBV6-2 and TRBV6-3 included.

V usage is TRBV19 and J usage is TRBJ1-1, with D possibly being TRBD1 (6 bases). Sequencing was performed on PBMCs. The sequence was collected from a female donor in good health and CMV-seronegative. CDR3 sequence: CASFGPGHQLGTEAFF. CDR3 bases: TGTGCCAGTTTCGGACCGGGACATCAACTGGGCACTGAAGCTTTCTTT.